Detailed here is one T cell receptor (beta chain). The junction departs from the called germline gene at one end, perhaps through a read error. With 500 ng total RNA as template and a constant-region primer, TCR beta cDNA was made. What produced the TCR beta libraries was three nested multiplex PCR rounds using slightly modified ARM-PCR. For approximately 11 cycles apiece, the opening two PCR rounds ran with TRBV1-TRBV30 forward primers and a C-beta reverse primer. A single record per CDR3 protein comes from TCRdb applying MiXCR to the multiplex PCR reads. The sample consists of around 330,000 distinct CDR3 sequences, more than 55% of them appearing once. This sample was included in a study of tumor-infiltrating lymphocytes in primary liver carcinoma. Blood RNA originated from unsorted whole blood, with germline DNA additionally extracted. From germline, CDR1 is LGHNA and CDR2 YSLEER. The CDR3 has 18 amino acids.

Source material: peripheral blood. The TCR was taken from a man in his forties with primary liver carcinoma and hepatitis B virus infection. The gene calls are TRBV4-3 and TRBJ2-1; TRBD2 matches at 7 bases. This chain's CDR3 is CVSSLSWRLAGMNNEQFF. The CDR3 nucleotides read TGCGTCAGCAGCCTTTCATGGAGACTAGCAGGAATGAACAATGAGCAGTTCTTC.